The T cell receptor beta chain under discussion was sequenced for a study of T-cell reconstitution after alpha-beta-depleted transplantation in children. Trimming left V 4 bases short and J 0 bases short, with 10 bases between. CDR3 length equals 15 residues. Looked up from germline, CDR1 is SGHRS and CDR2 is YFSETQ. This clonotype appeared many times. Its target is not known. Study-level results: Some patients' high day-60 TCRbeta diversity was traced to surviving recipient T cells and thymic progenitors.

The library targeted TCRbeta and was prepared with unique molecular identifiers. TCRdb re-analysed the PCR reads in MiXCR, keeping a single row per CDR3 protein. This table has about 140,000 distinct CDR3 sequences, about 9% appearing once. The origin of this receptor is a female patient between 2 and 15 years old who had a stem cell transplant for congenital amegakaryocytic thrombocytopenia, so the T cells may come from the graft donor. The V gene is TRBV5-1, the J gene TRBJ2-2; perhaps TRBD1 as D (6 bases). The material sequenced was PBMCs, mostly from graft donor cells, taken 180 days after TCRalphabeta/CD19-depleted stem cell transplant. CDR3 sequence (DNA): TGCGCCAGCAGCCCCGGGACAACGAACACCGGGGAGCTGTTTTTT. It yields the protein CASSPGTTNTGELFF.